Described below is a single TCR beta chain sequence and its context. The CDR3 spans 14 residues. Germline trimming cut 4 bases from V and 10 bases from J; bases unmatched to any gene: 13. Germline V gene sequence: CDR1 MGHDK, CDR2 SYGVNS. These data are taken from a study of early T cells in non-severe SARS-CoV-2 infection. Whole-study context: Bulk RNA isolated from unsorted whole blood underwent sequencing; chains were not paired.

The library protocol tagged individual cDNA molecules with unique molecular identifiers. MiXCR, run by TCRdb on the 5' RACE reads, gives a single entry per CDR3 protein. Of around 53,000 distinct CDR3 sequences listed, 8.5% to 10% were seen once; the top ten hold about 8.3%. Sequenced sample: whole blood. This clonotype originated in an adult who was a healthcare worker with PCR-confirmed SARS-CoV-2 infection or an uninfected control (not recorded which). The J gene is TRBJ2-7, the V gene TRBV25-1, with TRBD1 matching 7 bases. Here the CDR3 reads CASSATGTVREQYF. The CDR3 DNA is TGTGCCAGCAGTGCAACCGGGACAGTGAGAGAACAGTACTTC.